These 21 T cell receptor beta chains share one sample of origin, sequenced in a study of human T cells and chemical hapten exposure. This sample's time point: pre-sensitization, week 0. Stated treatment: therapeutic diphenylcyclopropenone sensitization with weekly scalp DPC. TCRdb used MiXCR to reprocess the RACE reads, holding one entry per CDR3 protein. The top ten clones hold around 2.6% of a sample with about 380,000 distinct CDR3 sequences, about 5.1% of them seen once. Here the sequenced sample was whole blood, taken in connection with sensitization to the hapten diphenylcyclopropenone (DPC). Source of these receptors: a woman aged 45-65 years with alopecia areata. Some clones in this sample may be carry-over from other donors' samples.

The table lists this clonotype with a few counts. The chain employs TRBV11-2 and TRBJ1-6, with D perhaps matching TRBD1 (6 bases). V was pared by 6 bases and J by 10 bases, with 22 bases between. The CDR3 consists of 16 residues. Germline CDR1 reads SGHAT; CDR2 reads FQNNGV. As DNA, the CDR3 is TGTGCCAGCAGATCCAACAAGGGGGGTTCTATATCACCCCTCCACTTT. It codes for CASRSNKGGSISPLHF.

This clonotype came up many times. The chain has TRBV28 and TRBJ2-7; D is undetermined. V lost 7 bases and J 0 bases, leaving 13 bases between the germline ends. Germline V lookup: CDR1 MDHEN, CDR2 SYDVKM. The CDR3 extends over 14 amino acids. In DNA, the CDR3 is TGTGCCAGCACTGGTGGCGGAACCTCCTACGAGCAGTACTTC. It translates to CASTGGGTSYEQYF.

This clonotype has a count of ten or more. This chain links TRBV25-1 with TRBJ2-7; tentative D call: TRBD1 (6 bases). V was pared by 4 bases and J by 2 bases, with 12 bases between. Germline-derived CDR1 and CDR2 are MGHDK and SYGVNS. The CDR3 sequence is 14 residues long. CDR3 loop: CASSAPDRPYEQYF. The CDR3 coding sequence is TGTGCCAGCAGTGCCCCGGACAGACCCTACGAGCAGTACTTC.

The chain combines TRBV20-1 with TRBJ1-5; the match to TRBD1 covers 9 bases. CDR3 length equals 16 residues. Germline CDR1 is DFQATT and CDR2 is SNEGSKA (reference sequence). Germline trimming cut 1 base from V and 3 bases from J; bases unmatched to any gene: 7. The chain's CDR3 is CSARAGQGFNNQPQHF. The CDR3 region has the DNA TGCAGTGCTAGAGCGGGACAGGGTTTCAACAATCAGCCCCAGCATTTT.

Many counts were recorded for this clonotype. V usage is TRBV7-6 and J usage is TRBJ2-7, with TRBD2 identical over 9 bases. J lost 2 bases, V lost 5 bases, and 4 bases had no gene match. Germline V gives CDR1 SGHVS, CDR2 FNYEAQ. The CDR3 extends over 14 amino acids. The CDR3 DNA is TGTGCCAGCAGCGGGGGACTAGCCCCCTACGAGCAGTACTTC. Translation gives CASSGGLAPYEQYF.

This rearrangement joins TRBV6-1 to TRBJ1-5; TRBD1 agrees at 7 bases. The CDR3 sequence is 13 residues long. After removal of 3 bases from V and 9 bases from J, the junction contained 5 bases not matched to a gene. Germline V gene data show CDR1 as MNHNS and CDR2 as SASEGT. CDR3 DNA: TGTGCCAGCAGTGAGGGGACAGTCTTGCCCCAGCATTTT. Residues: CASSEGTVLPQHF.

This clonotype was recorded a few times. The chain couples TRBV12-3 or TRBV12-4 to TRBJ2-1, with 15 bases matching TRBD2. The CDR3 runs 16 residues. The J segment lost 8 bases and the V segment lost 6 bases, leaving 8 bases of the junction unmatched. CDR3 sequence: CASRVGLAGGYYEQFF. CDR3 DNA: TGTGCCAGCAGAGTCGGACTAGCGGGAGGGTATTATGAGCAGTTCTTC.

Turning to this clonotype: Likely a read error: the CDR3 ends without its conserved phenylalanine or tryptophan. V and J are TRBV5-1 and TRBJ1-1; TRBD1 is a possible D gene (6 bases). The CDR3 contains 14 residues. V was clipped by 0 bases and J by 5 bases, with 11 bases between them. The V gene's germline CDR1 is SGHRS and CDR2 YFSETQ. The CDR3 region is CASSLDRAGTEAFL. The CDR3 DNA sequence: TGCGCCAGCAGCTTGGACAGGGCGGGTACTGAAGCTTTCCTT.

There are a few counts of this clonotype. The chain employs TRBV4-2 and TRBJ1-2, with D perhaps matching TRBD1 (5 bases). CDR3 size: 15 residues. Between the trimmed V and J ends, which lost 0 bases and 4 bases, there was a span of 12 bases. CDR1 is LGHNA, CDR2 YNFKEQ, per germline. Here the CDR3 reads CASSQDTQGSYGYTF. CDR3 sequence (DNA): TGTGCCAGCAGCCAAGATACCCAGGGTTCCTATGGCTACACCTTC.

In its sample, this clonotype was seen many times. The CDR3 is CASSALRGSYEQYF. The CDR3 nucleotides read TGTGCCAGCAGTGCGCTCCGGGGATCCTACGAGCAGTACTTC. The chain employs TRBV27 and TRBJ2-7, with D possibly being TRBD2 (5 bases). CDR1 MNHEY and CDR2 SMNVEV come from the germline V gene (reference sequence). V lost 5 bases and J 1 base, leaving 12 bases between the germline ends. The CDR3 length is 14 residues.

Ten or more counts support this clonotype. The J gene is TRBJ2-1, the V gene TRBV6-6; 12 bases align to TRBD1. CDR1 is MNHNY, CDR2 SVGAGI, per germline (reference sequence). V trimming: 4 bases; J trimming: 7 bases; junction bases outside the gene matches: 5. The CDR3 length is 15 residues. CDR3 sequence (DNA): TGTGCCAGCAGTTGGGGACAGGGGGCTTATAATGAGCAGTTCTTC. It encodes CASSWGQGAYNEQFF.

This clonotype was found many times. The gene calls are TRBV7-2 and TRBJ2-3; TRBD2 matches 14 bases. The CDR3 spans 17 residues. V lost 5 bases to trimming and J lost 4 bases; unmatched junction nucleotides: 8. Germline V lookup: CDR1 SGHTA, CDR2 FQGNSA. The CDR3 sequence is CASSPLQGLAGADTQYF. The CDR3 bases are TGTGCCAGCAGCCCACTCCAGGGACTAGCGGGAGCAGATACGCAGTATTTT. The full variable domain, with the rest looked up from reference TRBV7-2 and TRBJ2-3, is GAGVSQSPSNKVTEKGKDVELRCDPISGHTALYWYRQSLGQGLEFLIYFQGNSAPDKSGLPSDRFSAERTGGSVSTLTIQRTQQEDSAVYLCASSPLQGLAGADTQYFGPGTRLTVL.

This clonotype was counted a few times. This chain joins TRBV7-8 and TRBJ1-5; maybe TRBD1 (6 bases). The CDR3 runs 15 residues. The germline V gene has CDR1 SGHVS and CDR2 FQNEAQ. With 2 bases removed from V and 6 bases from J, the gap between germline ends came to 14 bases. The CDR3 nucleotides are TGTGCCAGCAGCTTAAAAACGGGGGCGGGTCAGCCCCAGCATTTT. Translated: CASSLKTGAGQPQHF.

V and J are TRBV21-1 and TRBJ1-1; the D segment call TRBD1 is taken from the table without a DNA check. TRBV21-1 is flagged as a pseudogene. This CDR3 region has 17 residues. The CDR3 DNA reads as TGTGCCAGCAGCGCCGGTCCCGGGACAGGGAACGGGACTGAAGCTTTCTTT. Amino acids: CASSAGPGTGNGTEAFF.

This clonotype was counted many times. V and J are TRBV7-9 and TRBJ1-6; TRBD1 matches 7 bases. Germline CDR1 reads SEHNR; CDR2 reads FQNEAQ (reference sequence). The CDR3 covers 12 residues. Losses at the gene ends were 11 bases for V and 5 bases for J; bases not matched to a gene: 3. CDR3 protein: CAVGQNNSPLHF. The DNA of the CDR3 is TGTGCCGTGGGACAGAATAATTCACCCCTCCACTTT. The full variable domain, rest sourced from reference TRBV7-9 and TRBJ1-6, is DTGVSQNPRHKITKRGQNVTFRCDPISEHNRLYWYRQTLGQGPEFLTYFQNEAQLEKSRLLSDRFSAERPKGSFSTLEIQRTEQGDSAMYLCAVGQNNSPLHFGNGTRLTVT.

This clonotype was picked up a small number of times. The chain links TRBV27 to TRBJ2-5; a possible D gene is TRBD2 (5 bases). The V gene lost 6 bases and the J gene lost 0 bases, with 14 bases spanning the gap. The CDR3 runs 15 residues. Germline CDR1 and CDR2: MNHEY and SMNVEV (reference sequence). CDR3 region: CASSLSPGNQETQYF. The CDR3 DNA follows: TGTGCCAGCAGCCTCTCGCCGGGAAACCAAGAGACCCAGTACTTC.

This clonotype appeared many times. The rearrangement uses TRBV3-1 and TRBJ2-5, with TRBD2 matching over 8 bases. The trim removed 5 bases at V and 3 bases at J, leaving 5 bases unmatched. The CDR3 runs 14 residues. The germline V gene has CDR1 LGHDT and CDR2 YNNKEL (reference sequence). The CDR3 loop is CASSSRLAKETQYF. The CDR3 region has the DNA TGTGCCAGCAGCTCCCGACTAGCGAAAGAGACCCAGTACTTC.

The chain has TRBV7-8 and TRBJ2-5, with unresolved D. Germline V gives CDR1 SGHVS, CDR2 FQNEAQ. The CDR3 loop spans 15 amino acids. V dropped 4 bases and J dropped 5 bases, with 17 bases sitting between them. The DNA for the CDR3 is TGTGCCAGCAGCTCACAGCCCCGGGTAGGGGAGACCCAGTACTTC. Amino acid sequence: CASSSQPRVGETQYF.

This clonotype turned up a few times. The genes are TRBV7-9 and TRBJ2-1, with 8 nucleotides matching TRBD1. The CDR3 has 15 amino acids. The junction had 11 bases not matched to a gene; V was cut back by 5 bases and J by 8 bases. Germline CDR1 SEHNR, CDR2 FQNEAQ (reference sequence). CDR3 bases: TGTGCCAGCAGCCCGGGACAGGTATACTTTGATGAGCAGTTCTTC. Protein: CASSPGQVYFDEQFF.

This clonotype was seen a few times. The rearrangement links TRBV18 to TRBJ2-7; the D gene is possibly TRBD2 (5 bases). V dropped 5 bases and J dropped 5 bases, with 13 bases sitting between them. Germline V gene data show CDR1 as KGHSH and CDR2 as LQKENI. This CDR3 spans 13 amino acids. This chain's CDR3 is CASSRDPGNEQYF. The CDR3 region has the DNA TGTGCCAGCTCAAGGGATCCGGGGAACGAGCAGTACTTC.

In its sample, this clonotype was seen many times. This chain links TRBV27 with TRBJ1-1; a weak D match, TRBD1 (5 bases). V was cut by 5 bases and J by 5 bases, with 12 bases left in between. Germline CDR1 is MNHEY and CDR2 is SMNVEV (reference sequence). The CDR3 covers 13 residues. DNA for the CDR3: TGTGCCAGCAGTCCCCCAGGGTCAACTGAAGCTTTCTTT. Translating gives CASSPPGSTEAFF.